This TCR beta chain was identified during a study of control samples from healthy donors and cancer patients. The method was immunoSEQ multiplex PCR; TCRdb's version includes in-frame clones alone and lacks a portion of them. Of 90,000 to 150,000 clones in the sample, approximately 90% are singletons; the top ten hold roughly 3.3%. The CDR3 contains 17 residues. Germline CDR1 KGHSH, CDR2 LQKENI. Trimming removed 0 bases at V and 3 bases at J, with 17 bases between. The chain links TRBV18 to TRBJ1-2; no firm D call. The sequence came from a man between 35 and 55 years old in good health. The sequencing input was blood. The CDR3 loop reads CASSPPTGPSAYYGYTF. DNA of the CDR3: TGTGCCAGCTCACCACCTACCGGGCCGAGTGCCTACTATGGCTACACCTTC. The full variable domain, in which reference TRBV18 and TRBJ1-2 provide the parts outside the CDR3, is NAGVMQNPRHLVRRRGQEARLRCSPMKGHSHVYWYRQLPEEGLKFMVYLQKENIIDESGMPKERFSAEFPKEGPSILRIQQVVRGDSAAYFCASSPPTGPSAYYGYTFGSGTRLTVV.